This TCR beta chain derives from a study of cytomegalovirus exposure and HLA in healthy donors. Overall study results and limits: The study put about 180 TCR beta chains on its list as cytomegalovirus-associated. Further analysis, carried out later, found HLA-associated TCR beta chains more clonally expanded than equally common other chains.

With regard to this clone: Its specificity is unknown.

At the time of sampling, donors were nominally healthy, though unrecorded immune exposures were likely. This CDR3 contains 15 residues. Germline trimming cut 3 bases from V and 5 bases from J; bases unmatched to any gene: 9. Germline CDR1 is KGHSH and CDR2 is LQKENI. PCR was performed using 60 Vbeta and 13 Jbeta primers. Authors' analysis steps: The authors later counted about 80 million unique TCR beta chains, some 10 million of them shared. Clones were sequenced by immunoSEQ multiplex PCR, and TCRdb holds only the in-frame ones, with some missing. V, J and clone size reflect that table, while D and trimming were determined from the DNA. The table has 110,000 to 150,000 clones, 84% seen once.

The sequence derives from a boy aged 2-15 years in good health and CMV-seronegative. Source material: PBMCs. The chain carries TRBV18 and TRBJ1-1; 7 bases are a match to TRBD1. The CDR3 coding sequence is TGTGCCAGCTCACCTCAAGGACAGGTCGGGACTGAAGCTTTCTTT. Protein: CASSPQGQVGTEAFF. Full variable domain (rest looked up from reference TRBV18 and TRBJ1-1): NAGVMQNPRHLVRRRGQEARLRCSPMKGHSHVYWYRQLPEEGLKFMVYLQKENIIDESGMPKERFSAEFPKEGPSILRIQQVVRGDSAAYFCASSPQGQVGTEAFFGQGTRLTVV.